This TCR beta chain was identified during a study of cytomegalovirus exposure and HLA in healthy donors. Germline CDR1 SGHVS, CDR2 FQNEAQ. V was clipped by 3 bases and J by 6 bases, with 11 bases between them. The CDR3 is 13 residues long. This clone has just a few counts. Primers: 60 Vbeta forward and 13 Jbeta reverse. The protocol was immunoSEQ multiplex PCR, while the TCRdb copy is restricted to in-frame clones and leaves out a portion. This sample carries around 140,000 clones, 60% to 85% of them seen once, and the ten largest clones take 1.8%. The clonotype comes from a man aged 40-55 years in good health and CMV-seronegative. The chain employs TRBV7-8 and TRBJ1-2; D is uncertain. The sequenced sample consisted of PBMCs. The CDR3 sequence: CASSFSGFDGYTF. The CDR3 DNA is TGTGCCAGCAGCTTTTCCGGGTTTGATGGCTACACCTTC.